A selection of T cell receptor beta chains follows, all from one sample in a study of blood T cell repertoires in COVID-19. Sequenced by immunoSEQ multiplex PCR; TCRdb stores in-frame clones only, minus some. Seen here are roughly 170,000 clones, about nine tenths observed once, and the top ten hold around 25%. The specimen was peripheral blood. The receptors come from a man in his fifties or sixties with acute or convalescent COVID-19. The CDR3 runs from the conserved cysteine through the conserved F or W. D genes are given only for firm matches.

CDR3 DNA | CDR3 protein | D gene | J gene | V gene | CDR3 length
TGTGCCAGCAGTTACGGGGGACAGGGGAATGAAAAACTGTTTTTT | CASSYGGQGNEKLFF | TRBD1 | TRBJ1-4 | TRBV6-2/TRBV6-3 | 15
TGTGCCAGCAGCGTTAGAGGGAGCTCCTACAATGAGCAGTTCTTC | CASSVRGSSYNEQFF | - | TRBJ2-1 | TRBV9 | 15
TGCGCCAGCACAAAGAATACGGGACAGCAAGAGACCCAGTACTTC | CASTKNTGQQETQYF | TRBD1 | TRBJ2-5 | TRBV5-1 | 15
TGCAGCGTTGCCCCGACAGGGGCCATGAACACTGAAGCTTTCTTT | CSVAPTGAMNTEAFF | TRBD1 | TRBJ1-1 | TRBV29-1 | 15
TGTGCCAGCAGTGAGGGGGGAGATACGCAGTATTTT | CASSEGGDTQYF | - | TRBJ2-3 | TRBV6-4 | 12
TGTGCCACCAGTGATGGAGATTCAACTAATGAAAAACTGTTTTTT | CATSDGDSTNEKLFF | - | TRBJ1-4 | TRBV24-1 | 15
TGTGCCAGCAGTTACTCCGCAGGGGGCGGGTATGGCTACACCTTC | CASSYSAGGGYGYTF | TRBD1 | TRBJ1-2 | TRBV6-5 | 15
TGCGCCAGCAGCCCGGGGACATTGAACACTGAAGCTTTCTTT | CASSPGTLNTEAFF | - | TRBJ1-1 | TRBV5-1 | 14
TGTGCCAACTGGGACAGCTCCTACGAGCAGTACTTC | CANWDSSYEQYF | TRBD1 | TRBJ2-7 | TRBV10-3 | 12
TGTGCCAGTAGCCGACAGGGGTCGGCGTTCTTT | CASSRQGSAFF | TRBD1 | TRBJ1-1 | TRBV19 | 11